This record concerns one TCR beta chain sequence. The entry originates in a study of blood T cell repertoires in COVID-19. The CDR3 consists of 15 residues. Looked up from germline, CDR1 is SGHDN and CDR2 is FVKESK. The V segment lost 4 bases and the J segment 5 bases; nucleotides outside the gene matches: 9. Original methodology: Amplification of reference gene primers provided the estimated nucleated cell counts. Repertoires were generated with immunoSEQ multiplex PCR, while TCRdb's copy carries only in-frame clones and drops some. V, J and clone size derive from that table, while D and trimming were established from the DNA sequence. The table lists 200,000 to 250,000 clones, roughly 89% of them singletons, with roughly 6.2% in the top ten.

The chain couples TRBV14 to TRBJ2-7; 9 bases are shared with TRBD1. The sequencing input was PBMCs or T cells enriched from blood (not recorded which). This receptor was taken from a woman in her thirties or forties who had recovered from COVID-19. The CDR3 is CASSRTGQGFHEQYF. CDR3 in DNA: TGTGCCAGCAGCCGGACGGGACAGGGTTTCCACGAGCAGTACTTC.